The TCR beta chain under discussion was sequenced for a study of Graves' ophthalmopathy and Graves' hyperthyroidism. This CDR3 has 14 amino acids. Trimming stripped 0 bases from V and 5 bases from J, with 10 bases between. In germline, CDR1 is LGHDT, CDR2 YNNKEL (reference sequence). This clonotype was counted ten times or more. Amplified TCR beta CDR3 regions were obtained using RNA transcripts as template. Second-round multiplex PCR came after first-round RT-PCR with HTBI primers. TCRdb passed the multiplex PCR reads through MiXCR, listing each CDR3 protein once. The repertoire holds hundreds of thousands of distinct CDR3 sequences, with over 20% as singletons.

The clonotype was recovered from a woman aged 18-35 years with stable Graves' hyperthyroidism. Some clones in this sample may be carry-over from other donors' samples. The V and J genes are TRBV3-1 and TRBJ1-1, with unresolved D. Material for sequencing was peripheral blood. The CDR3 loop is CASSQDRRRTEAFF. CDR3 in DNA: TGTGCCAGCAGCCAAGACCGGAGAAGGACTGAAGCTTTCTTT.